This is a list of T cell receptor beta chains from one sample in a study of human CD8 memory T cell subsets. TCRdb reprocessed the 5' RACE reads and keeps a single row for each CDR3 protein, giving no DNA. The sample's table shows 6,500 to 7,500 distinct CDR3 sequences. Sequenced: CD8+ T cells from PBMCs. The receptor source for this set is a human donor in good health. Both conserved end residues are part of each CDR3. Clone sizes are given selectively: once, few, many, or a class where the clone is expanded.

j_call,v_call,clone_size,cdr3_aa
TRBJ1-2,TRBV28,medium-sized,CASSLGTGDNYGYTF
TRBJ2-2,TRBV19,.,CASSIAPDTNTGELFF
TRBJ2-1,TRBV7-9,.,CASSGDYSYNEQFF
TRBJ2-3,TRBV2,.,CASRGQSPTDTQYF
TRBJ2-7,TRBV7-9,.,CASSPDTISYEQYF
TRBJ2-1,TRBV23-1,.,CAAYRDMSNEQFF
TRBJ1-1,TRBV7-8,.,CASHATLTENTEAFF
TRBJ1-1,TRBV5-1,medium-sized,CASSWGLGTEAFF
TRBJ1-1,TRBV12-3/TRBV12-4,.,CASSITGGGTEAFF
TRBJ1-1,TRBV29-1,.,CSVITGGGGTEAFF
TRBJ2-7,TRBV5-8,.,CASSLGRGSEEQYF
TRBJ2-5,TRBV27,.,CASSKGRQETQYF
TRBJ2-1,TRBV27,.,CASTAGSSYNEQFF
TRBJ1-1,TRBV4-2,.,CASSLQGARTEAFF
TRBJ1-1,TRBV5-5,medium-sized,CASLERGPKDTEAFF
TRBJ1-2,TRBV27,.,CASSGFYGYTF
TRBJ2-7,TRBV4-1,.,CASSQGPSFEQYF
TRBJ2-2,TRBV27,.,CASSSTSNTGELFF
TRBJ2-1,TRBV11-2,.,CASRRGYNEQFF
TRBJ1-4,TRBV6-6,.,CATQAPSNEKLFF
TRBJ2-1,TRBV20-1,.,CSAGTLARIDEQFF
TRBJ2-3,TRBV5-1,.,CASSPHGPGTDTQYF